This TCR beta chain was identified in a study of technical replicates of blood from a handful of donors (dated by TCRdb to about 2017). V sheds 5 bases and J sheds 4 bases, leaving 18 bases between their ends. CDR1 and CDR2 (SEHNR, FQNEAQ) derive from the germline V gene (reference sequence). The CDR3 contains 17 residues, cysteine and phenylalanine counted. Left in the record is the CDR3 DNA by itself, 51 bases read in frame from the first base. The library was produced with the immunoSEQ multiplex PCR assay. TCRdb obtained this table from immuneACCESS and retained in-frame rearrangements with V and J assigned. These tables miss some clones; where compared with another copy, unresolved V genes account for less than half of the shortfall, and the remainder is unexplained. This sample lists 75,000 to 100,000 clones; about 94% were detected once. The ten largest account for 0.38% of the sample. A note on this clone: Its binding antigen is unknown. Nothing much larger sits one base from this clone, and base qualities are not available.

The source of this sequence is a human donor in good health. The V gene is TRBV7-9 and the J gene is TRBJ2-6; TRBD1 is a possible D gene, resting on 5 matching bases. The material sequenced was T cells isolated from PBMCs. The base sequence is TGTGCCAGCAGCCTCCCCGATACAGGATCAGGGGCCAACGTCCTGACTTTC. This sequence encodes CASSLPDTGSGANVLTF.